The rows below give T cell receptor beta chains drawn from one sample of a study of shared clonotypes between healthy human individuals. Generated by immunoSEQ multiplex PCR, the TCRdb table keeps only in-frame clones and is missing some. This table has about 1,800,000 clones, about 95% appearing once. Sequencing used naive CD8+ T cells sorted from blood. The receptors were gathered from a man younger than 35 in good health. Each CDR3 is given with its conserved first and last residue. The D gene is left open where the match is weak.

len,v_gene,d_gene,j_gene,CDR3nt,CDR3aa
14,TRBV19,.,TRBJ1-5,TGTGCCAGTTCCCAACTCTCAGGGAATCAGCCCCAGCATTTT,CASSQLSGNQPQHF
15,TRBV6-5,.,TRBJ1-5,TGTGCCAGCAGCCGGACGGGGTATAGCAATCAGCCCCAGCATTTT,CASSRTGYSNQPQHF
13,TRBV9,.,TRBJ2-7,TGTGCCAGCAGCGGGGGGAACGGCTACGAGCAGTACTTC,CASSGGNGYEQYF
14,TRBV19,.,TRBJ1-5,TGTGCCAGTAGTATAGATTGGGGAATTCAGCCCCAGCATTTT,CASSIDWGIQPQHF
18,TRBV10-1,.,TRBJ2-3,TGCGCCAGCAGTGACTCGGTTCTCGGGGATGGGGGAGCAGATACGCAGTATTTT,CASSDSVLGDGGADTQYF
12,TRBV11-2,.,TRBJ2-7,TGTGCCAGCAGCCCCGGGGCCTACGAGCAGTACTTC,CASSPGAYEQYF
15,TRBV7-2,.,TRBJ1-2,TGTGCCAGCAGCCCCCACCCGTCGGGGGCGTATGGCTACACCTTC,CASSPHPSGAYGYTF
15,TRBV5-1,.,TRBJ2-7,TGCGCCAGCAGCGTCACTAGCTATGGCACCTACGAGCAGTACTTC,CASSVTSYGTYEQYF
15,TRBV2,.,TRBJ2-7,TGTGCCAGCAGTGAACTACGGGACTTCTCCTACGAGCAGTACTTC,CASSELRDFSYEQYF
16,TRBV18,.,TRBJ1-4,TGTGCCAGCTCACCATCCGGGGGCGCACCTAATGAAAAACTGTTTTTT,CASSPSGGAPNEKLFF
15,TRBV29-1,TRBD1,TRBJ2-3,TGCAGCGTCAGAGACCCGGACAGGGAAGCAGATACGCAGTATTTT,CSVRDPDREADTQYF
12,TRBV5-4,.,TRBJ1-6,TGTGCCAGCAGCTGGTCCCAGTCCACCCTCCACTTT,CASSWSQSTLHF
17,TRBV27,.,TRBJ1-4,TGTGCCAGCAGTTTCTACCCCGCCAGGGTTTATAATGAAAAACTGTTTTTT,CASSFYPARVYNEKLFF
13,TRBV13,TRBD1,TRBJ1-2,TGTGCCAGCAGCATCAGGGGGGACTATGGCTACACCTTC,CASSIRGDYGYTF
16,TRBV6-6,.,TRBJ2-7,TGTGCCACGGGGGACCTAGGGTCTCTACAGTTCGGCGAGCAGTACTTC,CATGDLGSLQFGEQYF